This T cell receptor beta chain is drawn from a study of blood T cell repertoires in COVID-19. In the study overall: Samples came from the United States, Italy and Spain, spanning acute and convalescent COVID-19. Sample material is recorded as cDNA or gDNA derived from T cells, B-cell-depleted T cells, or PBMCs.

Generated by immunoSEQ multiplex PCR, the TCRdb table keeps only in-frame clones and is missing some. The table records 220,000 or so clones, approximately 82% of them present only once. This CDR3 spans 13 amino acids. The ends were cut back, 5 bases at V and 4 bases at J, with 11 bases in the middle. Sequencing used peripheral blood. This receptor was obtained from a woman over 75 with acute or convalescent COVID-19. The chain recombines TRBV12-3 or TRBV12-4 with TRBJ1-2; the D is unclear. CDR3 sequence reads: CASSPSSGYGYTF. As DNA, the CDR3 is TGTGCCAGCAGTCCCTCGTCGGGCTATGGCTACACCTTC.